This T cell receptor (beta chain) was captured in a study of T cells in Graves' hyperthyroidism and ophthalmopathy (dated by TCRdb to between 2018 and 2021). Broadly, across the study: Peripheral blood was sampled at the time of initial diagnosis, prior to any treatment. The study also compared thyroid tissue and blood T-cell repertoires from five or six Graves' hyperthyroidism patients. The roughly 90 discovery patients were divided at random into training and test sets in a 7:3 ratio. TCR Vbeta CDR3 sequencing of 135 peripheral blood samples (under 45 ophthalmopathy, 75 or so hyperthyroidism and roughly 17 progressor patients) is reported in the paper. Once sampling was done, hyperthyroidism patients were given methimazole at a starting dose of 30 mg daily, whereas ophthalmopathy patients were given high-dose intravenous methylprednisolone. TCR V-J signatures able to tell the groups apart were searched for in a discovery cohort of about a hundred patients, of whom under 45 had Graves' ophthalmopathy and 57 had stable Graves' hyperthyroidism. Prospective prediction of ophthalmopathy was tested in an independent validation cohort consisting of 18 to 20 hyperthyroidism patients and around 17 patients who later progressed to ophthalmopathy. Results and caveats for the whole study, not just this receptor: Sample size was not statistically predetermined, and investigators were not blinded to group allocation. Most expanded thyroid clonotypes (frequency above 0.001) were also detected in blood, suggesting blood repertoires may reflect thyroid immune responses. During validation, the model predicted progression to ophthalmopathy a median of around six months ahead of onset, with around 71% sensitivity and around 72% specificity. Ophthalmopathy was separated from stable hyperthyroidism by a 13 V-J signature model, with approximately 90% sensitivity and 81% to 82% specificity obtained in cross-validation and 80%/75% obtained in testing.

Moderately to severely active disease, a Clinical Activity Score of at least 3, a NOSPECS grade of at least 4, and a duration under 3 months were present in ophthalmopathy patients. Exclusion was applied to patients with uncontrolled infections, other autoimmune diseases, pregnancy or lactation. Diagnoses relied on clinical symptoms, serum thyroxine and TRAb, thyroid ultrasound and orbital computed tomography. PBMCs were isolated from about 9.2 ml of fresh peripheral blood by Ficoll-Paque density gradient centrifugation. Trizol reagent was used to extract total RNA, and RNA quality was then checked on an Agilent 2100 Bioanalyzer. Ten or more counts support this clonotype. What antigen it recognizes has not been identified. Base quality data are lacking; no much larger clone is found one base away. The TCR beta CDR3 regions were amplified from RNA transcripts. A first-round RT-PCR of the TCR CDR3 used the HTBI primer set with the Qiagen OneStep RT-PCR kit. Libraries were constructed in a second round of multiplex PCR, after which size selection and purification were carried out. Paired-end sequencing of the libraries was performed with 100 bp reads on an Illumina HiSeq2000. The authors processed their data as follows. SOAPnuke was used to process the raw data, with reads discarded if the reads contained adapters or uncalled bases, had a mean Phred below 15, or lacked an exact constant-primer or identifier match. COPE v1.2.5 was used to merge high-quality paired reads, and clonotypes were defined as unique nucleotide sequences. MiTCR v1.1 was used to align the clonotypes against IMGT TRBV, TRBD and TRBJ reference segments. Analysis was restricted to V-J combinations with a frequency above 0.0001, which covered roughly 99% of repertoires. A TCS score was defined as the ratio of F50 (clonal expansion) to E x V (chaos), with BLOSUM62-based TCRdist applied between CDR3 peptides within each V-J. Welch's t-statistics and random forest reduced 500 to 650 V-J features to 13, which were used in a naive Bayes classifier (R e1071). TCRdb ran its own pipeline on the public reads, namely fastp trimming at Q25 and MiXCR clone calling, and kept in-frame beta chains. Duplicate CDR3 protein sequences are folded into a single record with the most common DNA and genes. TCRdb, not the original authors, processed these V and J calls. The sample table lists roughly 500,000 distinct CDR3 sequences, 15% to 20% of them with a count of one. Together, the top ten hold roughly 29% of the sample.

CDR1 and CDR2 (LGHDT, YNNKEL) derive from the germline V gene (reference sequence). The CDR3 runs 12 residues from the cysteine to the phenylalanine. Only the CDR3 DNA stays, 36 bases, in frame from base 1. V and J lose 2 bases and 5 bases, and a span of 4 bases separates them. The source is a woman aged 25 to 39 with Graves' ophthalmopathy. What was sequenced was blood. This receptor chain uses TRBV3-1 and TRBJ2-1, with the D gene not clear enough to name. The DNA sequence reads TGTGCCAGCAGCCAACTCCACAATGAGCAGTTCTTC. It translates as CASSQLHNEQFF.